This is a list of T cell receptor beta chains from one sample in a study of blood T cell repertoires in COVID-19. Libraries were prepared by immunoSEQ multiplex PCR; TCRdb keeps only in-frame clonotypes and omits some of them. The sample lists about 300,000 clones, more than 80% occurring once. The sample consisted of peripheral blood. Receptors originate from a woman aged 30 to 39 with COVID-19, enrolled during active disease. Both conserved end residues are part of each CDR3. D genes are given only for firm matches. Rows may omit the clone size; those that give it use once, few, many or a size class.

clone size,V gene,J gene,D gene,CDR3 protein,CDR3 DNA
-,TRBV20-1,TRBJ2-7,TRBD2,CSASGSGNWYEQYF,TGCAGTGCTAGTGGTAGCGGGAACTGGTACGAGCAGTACTTC
-,TRBV6-4,TRBJ2-7,TRBD1,CASSGTQGATSYEQYF,TGTGCCAGCAGTGGGACCCAGGGGGCAACCTCCTACGAGCAGTACTTC
-,TRBV30,TRBJ2-7,TRBD1,CAWSLGQYEQYF,TGTGCCTGGAGTCTGGGACAGTACGAGCAGTACTTC
few,TRBV5-4,TRBJ1-5,-,CASSLDQGPQHF,TGTGCCAGCAGCTTGGACCAGGGGCCCCAGCATTTT
-,TRBV4-1,TRBJ1-6,-,CASSQEGRRNSPLHF,TGCGCCAGCAGCCAAGAGGGGCGTAGGAATTCACCCCTCCACTTT
-,TRBV7-9,TRBJ1-3,-,CASSLGSGNTIYF,TGTGCCAGCAGCTTAGGCAGTGGAAACACCATATATTTT
-,TRBV19,TRBJ2-2,-,CASSRAGANTGELFF,TGTGCCAGTAGTAGGGCAGGCGCGAACACCGGGGAGCTGTTTTTT
-,TRBV28,TRBJ1-6,TRBD1,CASSPTATGTGSPLHF,TGTGCCAGCAGCCCTACGGCGACAGGGACTGGTTCACCCCTCCACTTT
-,TRBV7-2,TRBJ1-1,-,CASSSTGMNTEAFF,TGTGCCAGCAGCTCCACAGGGATGAACACTGAAGCTTTCTTT
-,TRBV5-1,TRBJ1-3,-,CASSLGARISGYTIYF,TGCGCCAGCAGCTTGGGAGCCAGGATCTCTGGATACACCATATATTTT
-,TRBV30,TRBJ2-3,-,CAWSPWVSGSDTQYF,TGTGCCTGGAGTCCTTGGGTAAGCGGGTCAGATACGCAGTATTTT
-,TRBV28,TRBJ2-7,-,CASSPRDTRLQYF,TGTGCCAGCAGTCCTAGGGACACGAGACTGCAGTACTTC
-,TRBV5-1,TRBJ2-7,-,CASSVNRDEQYF,TGCGCCAGCAGCGTAAACAGGGACGAGCAGTACTTC
-,TRBV29-1,TRBJ2-2,TRBD2,CSGRLAGTGELFF,TGCAGCGGACGACTAGCGGGCACCGGGGAGCTGTTTTTT
-,TRBV18,TRBJ2-6,TRBD1,CASSLQGATGANVLTF,TGTGCCAGCTCATTACAGGGGGCTACTGGGGCCAACGTCCTGACTTTC
once,TRBV19,TRBJ2-7,TRBD2,CASSIGGGPYEQYF,TGTGCCAGTAGTATCGGGGGGGGCCCCTACGAGCAGTACTTC
-,TRBV4-2,TRBJ1-1,-,CASSQSNQGKGIEAFF,TGTGCCAGCAGCCAATCAAACCAGGGGAAGGGGATTGAAGCTTTCTTT
once,TRBV10-3,TRBJ1-2,TRBD1,CAISVGTGPSFTYYGYTF,TGTGCCATCAGTGTAGGGACAGGGCCTTCCTTTACTTATTATGGCTACACCTTC
-,TRBV27,TRBJ2-6,-,CASSLYSGANVLTF,TGTGCCAGCAGTTTGTACTCTGGGGCCAACGTCCTGACTTTC
-,TRBV27,TRBJ2-2,-,CASRFMTSTGELFF,TGTGCCAGCCGTTTCATGACTAGCACCGGGGAGCTGTTTTTT
-,TRBV9,TRBJ1-2,-,CASGRQSAEGYTF,TGTGCCAGCGGAAGACAGTCCGCGGAGGGCTACACCTTC
-,TRBV28,TRBJ2-3,TRBD1,CASSDPGTGDTDTQYF,TGTGCCAGCAGTGACCCCGGGACAGGGGACACAGATACGCAGTATTTT
-,TRBV5-1,TRBJ2-1,TRBD1,CASSLGQGFDEQFF,TGCGCCAGCAGCCTGGGACAGGGGTTTGATGAGCAGTTCTTC
once,TRBV28,TRBJ1-2,-,CASSLLGQTSYTF,TGTGCCAGCAGTTTATTAGGACAAACCAGCTACACCTTC
-,TRBV19,TRBJ2-1,-,CASSIGQDNEQFF,TGTGCCAGTAGTATTGGGCAGGACAATGAGCAGTTCTTC
-,TRBV19,TRBJ1-5,TRBD1,CASGQGESQPQHF,TGTGCCAGTGGACAGGGGGAATCTCAGCCCCAGCATTTT
-,TRBV30,TRBJ1-1,-,CAWSVGATYRRHLRTEAFF,TGTGCCTGGAGTGTAGGGGCCACGTATAGGAGACACCTGAGGACTGAAGCTTTCTTT
-,TRBV10-3,TRBJ1-2,-,CATGGQGVGYTF,TGTGCCACCGGGGGGCAGGGCGTAGGCTACACCTTC
-,TRBV7-8,TRBJ2-2,TRBD2,CASSRSGSGTGELFF,TGTGCCAGCAGCCGAAGCGGGAGCGGGACCGGGGAGCTGTTTTTT
-,TRBV18,TRBJ2-1,TRBD2,CASSPRPSGSYNEQFF,TGTGCCAGCTCACCACGCCCTAGCGGTTCCTACAATGAGCAGTTCTTC
once,TRBV5-6,TRBJ2-1,-,CASSLGPGYEQFF,TGTGCCAGCAGCTTGGGTCCGGGGTATGAGCAGTTCTTC
-,TRBV7-9,TRBJ2-7,-,CASSKTSWNEQYF,TGTGCCAGCAGCAAAACTAGTTGGAACGAGCAGTACTTC
-,TRBV7-8,TRBJ2-1,TRBD2,CASSLPGLGNNEQFF,TGTGCCAGCAGCTTACCGGGACTAGGGAACAATGAGCAGTTCTTC
-,TRBV6-4,TRBJ2-2,-,CASRWDSGTGELFF,TGTGCCAGCAGATGGGACAGCGGGACCGGGGAGCTGTTTTTT
-,TRBV18,TRBJ1-3,TRBD1,CASSSGTGGNTIYF,TGTGCCAGCTCATCCGGGACAGGGGGAAACACCATATATTTT
-,TRBV28,TRBJ1-5,TRBD1,CASRFGQGAYQPQHF,TGTGCCAGCAGATTTGGACAGGGGGCTTATCAGCCCCAGCATTTT
-,TRBV28,TRBJ2-1,TRBD2,CASSGGGYNEQFF,TGTGCCAGCAGTGGCGGGGGCTACAATGAGCAGTTCTTC
-,TRBV6-5,TRBJ1-2,-,CASRDTGLGGYTF,TGTGCCAGCAGAGATACAGGGCTTGGTGGCTACACCTTC
-,TRBV10-3,TRBJ2-3,TRBD2,CAIRSASGVTDTQYF,TGTGCCATCAGGTCGGCTAGCGGGGTCACAGATACGCAGTATTTT
-,TRBV5-1,TRBJ2-1,TRBD2,CASSPGTSGNEQFF,TGCGCCAGCAGCCCCGGGACTAGCGGCAATGAGCAGTTCTTC
once,TRBV2,TRBJ1-5,TRBD1,CASTRGTGQPQHF,TGTGCCAGCACCCGGGGGACAGGTCAGCCCCAGCATTTT
-,TRBV7-9,TRBJ2-1,-,CASSLAPGTNNEQFF,TGTGCCAGCAGCTTAGCCCCCGGGACAAATAATGAGCAGTTCTTC
-,TRBV6-5,TRBJ2-7,TRBD1,CASSLAGQGAGEQYF,TGTGCCAGCAGTTTGGCGGGTCAGGGGGCTGGGGAGCAGTACTTC
-,TRBV3-1/TRBV3-2,TRBJ1-4,-,CASSHAAGRNEKLFF,TGTGCCAGCAGCCATGCAGCAGGCCGAAATGAAAAACTGTTTTTT
-,TRBV2,TRBJ1-5,-,CASSGGSNQPQHF,TGTGCCAGCAGTGGAGGGAGCAATCAGCCCCAGCATTTT
-,TRBV27,TRBJ2-2,TRBD1,CASSQDRERDTGELFF,TGTGCCAGCAGTCAAGACAGGGAAAGGGACACCGGGGAGCTGTTTTTT
-,TRBV24-1,TRBJ1-2,TRBD1,CATSDPRGPNYGYTF,TGTGCCACCAGTGATCCCAGGGGGCCTAACTATGGCTACACCTTC
-,TRBV28,TRBJ1-1,TRBD1,CASRFLRTGTPEAFF,TGTGCCAGTCGATTTCTCCGGACAGGGACACCTGAAGCTTTCTTT
-,TRBV5-1,TRBJ2-3,-,CASSGSGGRRSTDTQYF,TGCGCCAGCAGCGGGAGTGGTGGGAGACGAAGCACAGATACGCAGTATTTT
-,TRBV12-1,TRBJ2-5,-,CASSFSSGRPQETQYF,TGTGCCAGCAGCTTTTCTAGCGGTCGACCCCAAGAGACCCAGTACTTC